A selection of T cell receptor beta chains follows, all from one sample in a study of blood T cell repertoires in COVID-19. Some clones are missing from TCRdb's copy, which holds only in-frame ones; the method was immunoSEQ multiplex PCR. Among around 200,000 clones listed, about 78% were seen once. Sequenced input: peripheral blood. The receptors originated from a woman between 70 and 85 years old with acute or convalescent COVID-19. The CDR3 runs from the conserved cysteine through the conserved F or W. D genes are given only for firm matches. Not every row has a clone size; where given, it reads once, few, many or a size class.

v_gene	d_gene	abundance	j_gene	CDR3nt	CDR3aa
TRBV15	NA	NA	TRBJ1-5	TGTGCCACCAGCAGAGATCGGGGGGCGGGTCAGCCCCAGCATTTT	CATSRDRGAGQPQHF
TRBV5-4	TRBD1	NA	TRBJ2-2	TGTGCCAGCAGCGGGACAGGGAACACCGGGGAGCTGTTTTTT	CASSGTGNTGELFF
TRBV20-1	TRBD2	NA	TRBJ2-3	TGCAGTGCTAGTTCGGCGGGAGGAAGAGATACGCAGTATTTT	CSASSAGGRDTQYF
TRBV3-1/TRBV3-2	NA	NA	TRBJ1-2	TGTGCCAGCAGCCCCCTGGACAGCTTTGGAGGCTACACCTTC	CASSPLDSFGGYTF
TRBV29-1	NA	NA	TRBJ2-7	TGCAGCGTTGATGGGCTCGACGAGCAGTACTTC	CSVDGLDEQYF
TRBV19	NA	NA	TRBJ2-7	TGTGCCAGTAGTAACCTTTGGGACATCTCCTACGAGCAGTACTTC	CASSNLWDISYEQYF
TRBV10-3	NA	NA	TRBJ1-3	TGTGCCATCAGGAAAAGGGACTTAGACTACTCTGGAAACACCATATATTTT	CAIRKRDLDYSGNTIYF
TRBV11-2	TRBD1	NA	TRBJ1-6	TGTGCCAGCAGCTTGACAGGGTACTATAATTCACCCCTCCACTTT	CASSLTGYYNSPLHF
TRBV14	TRBD2	NA	TRBJ2-5	TGTGCCAGCATGGGACTAGCGGGAGAAGAGACCCAGTACTTC	CASMGLAGEETQYF
TRBV7-9	NA	NA	TRBJ1-5	TGTGCCAGCAGCTTGCCCGGGAATCAGCCCCAGCATTTT	CASSLPGNQPQHF
TRBV19	NA	NA	TRBJ2-4	TGTGCCAGTAGTCTTGGCCCAATAGCCAAAAACATTCAGTACTTC	CASSLGPIAKNIQYF
TRBV7-8	TRBD2	NA	TRBJ2-2	TGTGCCAGCAGCCCGATGACTAGCGCGAACACCGGGGAGCTGTTTTTT	CASSPMTSANTGELFF
TRBV13	NA	NA	TRBJ2-1	TGTGCCAGCAGCTTAGGACTAAACAGGGCCTACGAGGTGGACAATGAGCAGTTCTTC	CASSLGLNRAYEVDNEQFF
TRBV15	NA	NA	TRBJ2-1	TGTGCCACCAGCAGAGAGGCGGGGATCGGGCAGTTCTTC	CATSREAGIGQFF
TRBV15	TRBD1	NA	TRBJ2-5	TGTGCCACCAGCCGAGGGGGCGCAGGGGAGACCCAGTACTTC	CATSRGGAGETQYF
TRBV5-1	TRBD2	NA	TRBJ2-7	TGCGCCAGCAGCGAACCGGGAGGCCACGAGCAGTACTTC	CASSEPGGHEQYF
TRBV10-3	NA	NA	TRBJ1-6	TGTGCCATCAGTGAGGGCAGGGTTGATAATTCACCCCTCCACTTT	CAISEGRVDNSPLHF
TRBV5-1	TRBD1	NA	TRBJ1-5	TGCGCCAGCAGCCCGACAGGGAAACATCAGCCCCAGCATTTT	CASSPTGKHQPQHF
TRBV2	NA	NA	TRBJ2-1	TGTGCCAGCAGTGCTAGCAGTGAGAACAATGAGCAGTTCTTC	CASSASSENNEQFF
TRBV5-4	NA	NA	TRBJ2-2	TGTGCCACCGCCCTTAGGGCGGGATTGGGCGGGGAGCTGTTTTTT	CATALRAGLGGELFF
TRBV5-1	TRBD1	NA	TRBJ1-2	TGCGCCAGCAGCCTGGGACAGGGGGGATCTCTCGGCTACACCTTC	CASSLGQGGSLGYTF
TRBV6-5	NA	NA	TRBJ2-2	TGTGCCAGCAGTTACGGGGGGGGCCGTAGCACCGGGGAGCTGTTTTTT	CASSYGGGRSTGELFF
TRBV29-1	NA	few	TRBJ2-7	TGCAGCGCCAGAGAGGGGGGGCTTGGGTACGAGCAGTACTTC	CSAREGGLGYEQYF
TRBV29-1	NA	NA	TRBJ2-5	TGTGCAGCGGCGGAGGGCCAAGAGACCCAGTACTTC	CAAAEGQETQYF
TRBV13	NA	NA	TRBJ2-7	TGTGCCAGCAGCCCCCTAGCTGGTAGCTCCTACGAGCAGTACTTC	CASSPLAGSSYEQYF
TRBV5-5	NA	few	TRBJ2-3	TGTGCCAGCAGCTTTCAGACAGTAACAGATACGCAGTATTTT	CASSFQTVTDTQYF
TRBV7-9	NA	NA	TRBJ2-3	TGTGCCAGCAGCTCCCGCCGAACAGGGTATGGCACAGATACGCAGTATTTT	CASSSRRTGYGTDTQYF
TRBV4-1	NA	once	TRBJ2-5	TGCGCCAGCAGCCAACTTGACACCATACAGGGTCGAGAGACCCAGTACTTC	CASSQLDTIQGRETQYF
TRBV9	NA	NA	TRBJ2-7	TGTGCCAGCAGCACAGACGGACATACTACCTACGAGCAGTACTTC	CASSTDGHTTYEQYF
TRBV18	TRBD2	NA	TRBJ2-7	TGTGCCAGCTTAGCATTAGCGGGAGGGTCTTACGAGCAGTACTTC	CASLALAGGSYEQYF
TRBV9	NA	NA	TRBJ1-4	TGTGCCAGCAGCGCCCCCGGGGCGGGGACGGATGAAAAACTGTTTTTT	CASSAPGAGTDEKLFF
TRBV5-1	NA	NA	TRBJ1-2	TGCGCCAGCAGCTTGGCTGAGGGACTGAACTATGGCTACACCTTC	CASSLAEGLNYGYTF
TRBV3-1/TRBV3-2	NA	NA	TRBJ2-7	TGTGCCAGCAGCCAAGTAAACGAGCAGTACTTC	CASSQVNEQYF
TRBV3-1/TRBV3-2	NA	NA	TRBJ1-1	TGTGCCAGCAGCCAAAGCCGAATGAACACTGAAGCTTTCTTT	CASSQSRMNTEAFF
TRBV5-1	NA	NA	TRBJ2-7	TGCGCCAGCAGCTTAGGACAGATAAGCTCCTACGAGCAGTACTTC	CASSLGQISSYEQYF
TRBV28	NA	NA	TRBJ1-5	TGTGCCAGCAGCCTAAGACAGACTTATCAGCCCCAGCATTTT	CASSLRQTYQPQHF
TRBV2	NA	few	TRBJ2-2	TGTGCCAGCAGAAGCGAGGCGGCGGGACGCACCGGGGAGCTGTTTTTT	CASRSEAAGRTGELFF
TRBV7-9	NA	few	TRBJ1-1	TGTGCCAGCACCCTTACAGAGGGCATGAACACTGAAGCTTTCTTT	CASTLTEGMNTEAFF
TRBV29-1	NA	NA	TRBJ1-4	TGCGGGGTGAGGGAGGGCACTAATGAAAAACTGTTTTTT	CGVREGTNEKLFF
TRBV2	TRBD2	NA	TRBJ2-7	TGTGCCAGCAGGCCCAAGGGACTAGCTTTTACCTACGAGCAGTACTTC	CASRPKGLAFTYEQYF
TRBV7-2	TRBD2	NA	TRBJ2-7	TGTGCCAGCAGCCCCCGGGGCAGGGAGACGGGAGGGCCCGACGAGCAGTACTTC	CASSPRGRETGGPDEQYF
TRBV5-1	NA	NA	TRBJ2-2	TGCGCCAGCAGTTCGTCAGGGTACACCGGGGAGCTGTTTTTT	CASSSSGYTGELFF
TRBV27	TRBD1	few	TRBJ1-1	TGTGCCAGCAGTACTCTACAGGGGTTAGGGAACACTGAAGCTTTCTTT	CASSTLQGLGNTEAFF
TRBV21-1	NA	NA	TRBJ1-4	TGTGCCAGCAGCAAAGAGTGGACAGTGAATGAAAAACTGTTTTTT	CASSKEWTVNEKLFF
TRBV11-2	TRBD2	once	TRBJ2-1	TGTGCCAGCAGCTTAACTAGCGGGGGGGGCAATGAGCAGTTCTTC	CASSLTSGGGNEQFF
TRBV24-1	TRBD2	NA	TRBJ2-1	TGTGCCACCAGTGATTTGGCAACTAGCGGGAGTAGTAATGAGCAGTTCTTC	CATSDLATSGSSNEQFF
TRBV28	TRBD2	NA	TRBJ2-3	TGTGCCAGCAGTGTTGTGAGCGGGAGGGCAGATACGCAGTATTTT	CASSVVSGRADTQYF
TRBV5-1	TRBD2	NA	TRBJ2-1	TGCGCCAGCAGCGGTGAAATCGGGGGGTACAATGAGCAGTTCTTC	CASSGEIGGYNEQFF